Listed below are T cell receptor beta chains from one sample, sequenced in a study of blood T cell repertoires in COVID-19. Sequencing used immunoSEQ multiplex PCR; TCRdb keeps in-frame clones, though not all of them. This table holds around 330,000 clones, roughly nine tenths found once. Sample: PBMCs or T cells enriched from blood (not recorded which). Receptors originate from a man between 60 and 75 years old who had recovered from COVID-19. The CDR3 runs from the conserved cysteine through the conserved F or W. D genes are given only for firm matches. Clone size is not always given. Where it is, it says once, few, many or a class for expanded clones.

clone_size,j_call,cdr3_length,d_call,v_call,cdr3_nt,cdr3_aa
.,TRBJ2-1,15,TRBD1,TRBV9,TGTGCCAGCAGCGTATCCCCGACAGGGCAAAGTGAGCAGTTCTTC,CASSVSPTGQSEQFF
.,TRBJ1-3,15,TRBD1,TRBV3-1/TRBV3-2,TGTGCCAGCAGCCAAGGGGGGACAGCTGGAAACACCATATATTTT,CASSQGGTAGNTIYF
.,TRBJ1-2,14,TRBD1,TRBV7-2,TGTGCCAGCAGGCGGACAGGGGGCTTCTATGGCTACACCTTC,CASRRTGGFYGYTF
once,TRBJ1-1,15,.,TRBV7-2,TGTGCCAGCAGCTTAGCGGGGGGGCGGGCCACTGAAGCTTTCTTT,CASSLAGGRATEAFF
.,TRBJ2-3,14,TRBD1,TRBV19,TGTGCCAGTAGTAGACAAACAGGGGAAGATACGCAGTATTTT,CASSRQTGEDTQYF
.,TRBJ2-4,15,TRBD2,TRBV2,TGTGCCACCGGGTTTTACGGGGGGGAGGGAAACATTCAGTACTTC,CATGFYGGEGNIQYF
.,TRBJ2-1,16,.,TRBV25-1,TGTGCCAGCAGTCCTACAGGGAGAGTCTCCTACAATGAGCAGTTCTTC,CASSPTGRVSYNEQFF
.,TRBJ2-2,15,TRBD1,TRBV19,TGTGCCAGCCGACCGGGACAGGAGAACACCGGGGAGCTGTTTTTT,CASRPGQENTGELFF
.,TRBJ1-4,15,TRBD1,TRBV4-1,TGCGCCAGCAGCCAAGGGGACAGGGATAATGAAAAACTGTTTTTT,CASSQGDRDNEKLFF
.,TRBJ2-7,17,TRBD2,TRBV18,TGTGCCAGCTCACCTTTGTCGACTAGCGGACTCTCCTACGAGCAGTACTTC,CASSPLSTSGLSYEQYF
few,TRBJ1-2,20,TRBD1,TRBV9,TGTGCCAGCAGCGGACTTCTCGGGACAGGGGGCCCCCGCGATGTCGGTGGCTACACCTTC,CASSGLLGTGGPRDVGGYTF
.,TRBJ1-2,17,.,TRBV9,TGTGCCAGCACCCGCGCGGGGGGCGGGCTGGGCTCCTATGGCTACACCTTC,CASTRAGGGLGSYGYTF
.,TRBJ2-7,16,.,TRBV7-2,TGTGCCAGCAGCTTTGGGACACAAACTTCCTCCTACGAGCAGTACTTC,CASSFGTQTSSYEQYF
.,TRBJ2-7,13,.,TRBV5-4,TGTGCCAGCAGCTTTTCCAGGACCTACGAGCAGTACTTC,CASSFSRTYEQYF
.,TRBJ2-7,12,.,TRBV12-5,TGTGCTAGTGGGGACGGGAACTACGAGCAGTACTTC,CASGDGNYEQYF
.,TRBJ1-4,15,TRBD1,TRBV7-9,TGTGCCAGCAGCTTAGCAGGGACAGGGGGCGAAAAACTGTTTTTT,CASSLAGTGGEKLFF
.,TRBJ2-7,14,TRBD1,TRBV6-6,TGTGCCAGCAGTTACACCGACAGGGGGTACGAGCAGTACTTC,CASSYTDRGYEQYF
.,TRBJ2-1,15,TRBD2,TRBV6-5,TGTGCCAGCAGTTACATGGCGGGAGGGTACAATGAGCAGTTCTTC,CASSYMAGGYNEQFF
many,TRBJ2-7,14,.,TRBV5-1,TGCGCCAGCAGCTTGGGCGGTCAGGGGAGCGAGCAGTACTTC,CASSLGGQGSEQYF
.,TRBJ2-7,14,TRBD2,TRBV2,TGTGCCAGCAGTGACCGGGGGGGGTCCTACGAGCAGTACTTC,CASSDRGGSYEQYF
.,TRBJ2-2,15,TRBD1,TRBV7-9,TGTGCCAGCAGGTGGGGGGACAGGGTCACCGGGGAGCTGTTTTTT,CASRWGDRVTGELFF
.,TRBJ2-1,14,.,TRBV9,TGTGCCAGCAGCGTCTGGACCGGGAAGGATGAGCAGTTCTTC,CASSVWTGKDEQFF
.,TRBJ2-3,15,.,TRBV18,TGTGCCAGCTCACTAAAACGGGAGACTACAGATACGCAGTATTTT,CASSLKRETTDTQYF
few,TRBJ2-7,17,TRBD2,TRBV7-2,TGTGCCAGCAGCTTACCTGACTGGGGGCGGGAGGCAGAAGAGCAGTACTTC,CASSLPDWGREAEEQYF
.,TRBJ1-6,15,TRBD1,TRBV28,TGTGCCAGCACCTACCGGGACAGGGGAAATTCACCCCTCCACTTT,CASTYRDRGNSPLHF
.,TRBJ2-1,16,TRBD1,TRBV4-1,TGCGCCAGCAGCCAAGAGGACAGGGGGCTTCAAGGTGAGCAGTTCTTC,CASSQEDRGLQGEQFF
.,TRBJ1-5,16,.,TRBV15,TGTGCCACCAGCAGAGACTTGTCAGGGAACTCGCAGCCCCAGCATTTT,CATSRDLSGNSQPQHF
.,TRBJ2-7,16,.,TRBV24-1,TGTGCCACCAGTGATCGCGGGACAGCAAGGGCCTACGAGCAGTACTTC,CATSDRGTARAYEQYF
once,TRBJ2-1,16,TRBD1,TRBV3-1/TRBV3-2,TGTGCCAGCAGCCCGTACTCCGGGACAGCCGGTACTGAGCAGTTCTTC,CASSPYSGTAGTEQFF
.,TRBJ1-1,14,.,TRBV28,TGTGCCAGCAGTTTATTTGAGGGGAACACTGAAGCTTTCTTT,CASSLFEGNTEAFF
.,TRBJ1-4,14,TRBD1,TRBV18,TGTGCCAGCTCAACGACAGGGGATAATGAAAAACTGTTTTTT,CASSTTGDNEKLFF
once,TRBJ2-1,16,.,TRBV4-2,TGTGCCAGCAGCCAAGTTGGAAGGGGAACCTACAATGAGCAGTTCTTC,CASSQVGRGTYNEQFF
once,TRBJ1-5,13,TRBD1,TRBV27,TGTGCCAGCAGCCGGACAGGGCACCAGCCCCAGCATTTT,CASSRTGHQPQHF
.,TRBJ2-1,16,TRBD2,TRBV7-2,TGTGCCAGCAGCACGAGCGTAGCGGGAGGATACAATGAGCAGTTCTTC,CASSTSVAGGYNEQFF
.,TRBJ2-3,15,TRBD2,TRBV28,TGTGCCAGCAGTCAGACTAGCGGGGGGGGCAATACGCAGTATTTT,CASSQTSGGGNTQYF
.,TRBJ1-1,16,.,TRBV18,TGTGCCAGCTCATCGACAGTGCTGAGCGTCGTAGCTGAAGCTTTCTTT,CASSSTVLSVVAEAFF
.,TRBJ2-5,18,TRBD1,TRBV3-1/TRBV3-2,TGTGCCAGCAGCCAAGTGGGGACAGTGGGTTCAGTTGTTGAGACCCAGTACTTC,CASSQVGTVGSVVETQYF
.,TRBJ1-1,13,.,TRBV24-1,TGTGCCACCAGTGAGGGTACAGGGTTGGGAGCTTTCTTT,CATSEGTGLGAFF
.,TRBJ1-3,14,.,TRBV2,TGTGCCAGCAGTCGGTTAACCTCTGGAAACACCATATATTTT,CASSRLTSGNTIYF
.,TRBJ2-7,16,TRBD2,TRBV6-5,TGTGCCAGCAGTTACCAGGGACTAGCGGGAGCTGAAGAGCAGTACTTC,CASSYQGLAGAEEQYF
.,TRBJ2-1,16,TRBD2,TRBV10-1,TGCGCCAGCAGCGGATTCCAGCGGGAGGGGTACAATGAGCAGTTCTTC,CASSGFQREGYNEQFF